Shown below are 12 T cell receptor beta chains from a single sample sequenced in a study of cytomegalovirus exposure and HLA in healthy donors (dated by TCRdb to 2016 to 2017). Libraries came from the immunoSEQ multiplex PCR assay. A mixture of 60 forward primers for TCR Vbeta segments and 13 reverse primers for TCR Jbeta segments was used in the multiplex PCR. TCRdb re-hosts the immuneACCESS table, in-frame sequences only. Its copies lack some clones; in the studies checked, an unresolved V gene accounts for under half of them, and the cause for the rest is not known. A total of approximately 99,000 clones appear in this sample, around 81% of them only once. Roughly 5% of the sample lies in the top ten. Sequencing used PBMCs. These receptors all come from a man aged 35-49 years in good health and CMV-seropositive.

The CDR3 reads CASSLAGVGNTIYF. In DNA, the CDR3 is TGTGCCAGCAGTTTAGCAGGGGTTGGAAACACCATATATTTT. The chain links TRBV27 to TRBJ1-3; D perhaps matches TRBD1 (6 bases). Germline V gene sequence: CDR1 MNHEY, CDR2 SMNVEV (reference sequence). The V end lost 2 bases, the J end lost 3 bases, and 8 bases lay between the germline ends. There are 14 residues in the CDR3.

This chain links TRBV5-1 with TRBJ1-4; possible D gene TRBD1, 5 bases. V lost 3 bases and J 6 bases, leaving 12 bases between the germline ends. Germline loops: CDR1 SGHRS, CDR2 YFSETQ. The CDR3 totals 14 residues. CDR3 loop: CASSSSGMDEKLFF. For the CDR3, the DNA is TGCGCCAGCAGCTCGTCAGGGATGGATGAAAAACTGTTTTTT.

The CDR3 nucleotides read TGTGCCAGTACCCAGTACAAACTACGGGGAGGCGTGCCGGACTACGAGCAGTACTTC. Translating gives CASTQYKLRGGVPDYEQYF. This rearrangement joins TRBV19 to TRBJ2-7; tentative D call: TRBD2 (6 bases). Trimming took 7 bases from V and 3 from J, leaving 31 bases between them. The CDR3 extends over 19 amino acids. Germline CDR1 reads LNHDA; CDR2 reads SQIVND (reference sequence).

The chain has TRBV19 and TRBJ1-4; possible D gene TRBD1, 6 bases. There are 13 residues in the CDR3. Germline V gene data show CDR1 as LNHDA and CDR2 as SQIVND (reference sequence). V was clipped by 10 bases and J by 4 bases, with 13 bases between them. This CDR3 is CATSGALNEKLFF. The CDR3 DNA reads TGTGCCACTTCAGGGGCCCTTAATGAAAAACTGTTTTTT.

The V call is TRBV7-9, the J call TRBJ1-5; 7 bases are a match to TRBD1. V gave up 3 bases and J gave up 5 bases; unmatched junction bases: 1. CDR1 is SEHNR, CDR2 FQNEAQ, per germline (reference sequence). This CDR3 spans 13 amino acids. The CDR3 nucleotides are TGTGCCAGCAGCTTTACAGGGGATCAGCCCCAGCATTTT. It yields the protein CASSFTGDQPQHF.

This clone was recorded a few times. The chain employs TRBV2 and TRBJ2-1, with 11 bases identical to TRBD2. Germline values: CDR1 SNHLY, CDR2 FYNNEI. V lost 4 bases to trimming and J lost 5 bases; unmatched junction nucleotides: 7. The CDR3 consists of 16 residues. The CDR3 DNA is TGTGCCAGCAGTGGACTAGCGGGGTTCAAGCACAATGAGCAGTTCTTC. The encoded protein is CASSGLAGFKHNEQFF.

Here the CDR3 reads CASSYYGGQETQYF. The CDR3 DNA reads TGTGCCAGCAGTTACTACGGGGGACAAGAGACCCAGTACTTC. The V gene is TRBV6-5, the J gene TRBJ2-5, with a tentative D call TRBD2 (6 bases). Deletions cut 1 base from V and 2 bases from J, with 8 bases between. The CDR3 is made up of 14 amino acids. Per the germline V gene, CDR1 is MNHEY and CDR2 is SVGAGI.

Of note for this clone: Other DNA sequences in the sample encode the same CDR3. This chain joins TRBV13 and TRBJ2-3, with 9 positions matching TRBD1. This CDR3 is 14 amino acids long. Germline trimming cut 3 bases from V and 3 bases from J; bases unmatched to any gene: 1. The germline V gene encodes CDR1 PRHDT and CDR2 FYEKMQ (reference sequence). Here the CDR3 DNA reads TGTGCCAGCAGCTTGGGACAGGGAACAGATACGCAGTATTTT. Translation gives CASSLGQGTDTQYF.

The rearrangement links TRBV5-6 to TRBJ2-7; 12 bases map to TRBD2. The germline gives CDR1 SGHDT, CDR2 YYEEEE. The CDR3 has 17 residues. With 1 base clipped from V and 2 bases from J, the junction kept 7 bases outside the gene matches. CDR3 sequence: CASSLRTSGALPYEQYF. The CDR3 nucleotides read TGTGCCAGCAGCTTGAGGACTAGCGGGGCTCTACCCTACGAGCAGTACTTC.

In its sample, this clone was seen once. The V gene is TRBV11-3, the J gene TRBJ2-2; D might be TRBD2 (6 bases). Germline V gene lookup returns CDR1 SGHNT and CDR2 YENEEA. The CDR3 runs 13 residues. Deletions cut 1 base from V and 6 bases from J, with 6 bases between. Written as DNA, the CDR3 is TGTGCCAGCAGCTTAGGGGACTCCGGGGAGCTGTTTTTT. This codes for CASSLGDSGELFF.

The chain uses TRBV10-3 and TRBJ1-1; TRBD1 aligns across 8 bases. This CDR3 region has 15 residues. The ends lost 6 bases at V and 5 bases at J; junction bases unmatched: 11. Germline V gene lookup returns CDR1 ENHRY and CDR2 SYGVKD. The CDR3 region is CAISPRGTGTTEAFF. The CDR3 DNA is TGTGCCATCAGCCCCAGAGGGACAGGAACAACTGAAGCTTTCTTT.

This clone has a single count. This chain joins TRBV2 and TRBJ1-1; 7 positions match TRBD1. The J segment lost 3 bases and the V segment lost 4 bases, leaving 8 bases of the junction unmatched. Germline V CDR1 and CDR2: SNHLY, FYNNEI. The CDR3 runs 15 residues. CDR3 in amino acids: CASSVMGTADTEAFF. DNA of the CDR3: TGTGCCAGCAGTGTAATGGGGACAGCGGACACTGAAGCTTTCTTT.